The 25 T cell receptor beta chains presented below share a single source sample, sequenced in a study of cytomegalovirus exposure and HLA in healthy donors. The PCR was carried out with 60 Vbeta primers and 13 Jbeta primers. Assay used: immunoSEQ multiplex PCR; TCRdb lists only in-frame clones, some missing. The sample holds 200,000 to 250,000 clones; approximately 80% are singletons and the top ten take approximately 2.8%. The sample comprised PBMCs. Every receptor here comes from a man aged 30-40 years in good health and CMV-seronegative.

This clone was counted once. The chain is built from TRBV2 and TRBJ2-3; 10 bases are a match to TRBD2. The CDR3 consists of 16 residues. Germline trimming cut 7 bases from V and 3 bases from J; bases unmatched to any gene: 10. Germline CDR1 reads SNHLY; CDR2 reads FYNNEI. CDR3: CASTLEVSGGTDTQYF. The CDR3, as DNA: TGTGCCAGCACCTTGGAGGTTAGCGGGGGGACAGATACGCAGTATTTT.

J is TRBJ2-3 and V is TRBV25-1; no definite D call. Looked up from germline, CDR1 is MGHDK and CDR2 is SYGVNS. Trimming stripped 6 bases from V and 3 bases from J, with 7 bases between. This CDR3 comprises 12 residues. The CDR3 DNA reads TGTGCCAGCAGCCACGGGACAGATACGCAGTATTTT. This encodes CASSHGTDTQYF.

The chain couples TRBV5-4 to TRBJ2-2; 7 positions match TRBD2. Per germline, CDR1 SGHNT and CDR2 YYREEE (reference sequence). There are 19 residues in the CDR3. After removal of 3 bases from V and 2 bases from J, the junction contained 16 bases not matched to a gene. The CDR3 bases are TGTGCCAGCAGCTCACGACTAGTGGGGGGGGGACGAAACACCGGGGAGCTGTTTTTT. Its translation is CASSSRLVGGGRNTGELFF.

On this clone itself: One junction end disagrees with the germline gene, perhaps due to a read error. This chain uses TRBV7-9 with TRBJ1-2; D is perhaps TRBD1 (5 bases). CDR3 length: 16 residues. CDR1 and CDR2 (germline): SEHNR, FQNEAQ (reference sequence). The CDR3 loop reads CSSSPRNRQINYGYTF. The CDR3 DNA sequence: TGTTCCAGCAGCCCGAGGAATCGACAGATTAACTATGGCTACACCTTC.

The rearrangement uses TRBV10-2 and TRBJ2-1; 11 bases agree with TRBD2. The trim removed 6 bases at V and 7 bases at J, leaving 8 bases unmatched. The CDR3 consists of 15 residues. The germline V gene has CDR1 WSHSY and CDR2 SAAADI. CDR3: CASRPGTSGLNEQFF. CDR3 bases: TGCGCCAGCAGGCCCGGGACTAGCGGCTTAAATGAGCAGTTCTTC.

The rearrangement joins TRBV6-1 to TRBJ1-2; D not certain. This CDR3 is built from 13 residues. Germline-derived CDR1 and CDR2 are MNHNS and SASEGT. Trimming removed 2 bases from V and 2 bases from J, with 6 bases in between. CDR3: CASSEFKNYGYTF. CDR3 sequence (DNA): TGTGCCAGCAGTGAATTCAAAAACTATGGCTACACCTTC.

The chain couples TRBV4-2 to TRBJ2-7; TRBD2 is a possible D gene (7 bases). The V end lost 1 base, the J end lost 2 bases, and 9 bases lay between the germline ends. Germline CDR1 and CDR2: LGHNA and YNFKEQ. CDR3 length: 14 residues. Here the CDR3 DNA reads TGTGCCAGCAGCCAAGCGGGGGGCCCCTACGAGCAGTACTTC. Translating it yields CASSQAGGPYEQYF.

The CDR3 region is CASSLGEANEQFF. CDR3 bases: TGTGCCAGCAGCTTAGGGGAGGCCAATGAGCAGTTCTTC. The V gene is TRBV7-8, the J gene TRBJ2-1, with D tentatively TRBD2 (6 bases). V was cut by 1 base and J by 6 bases, with 7 bases left in between. Germline V lookup: CDR1 SGHVS, CDR2 FQNEAQ. This CDR3 has 13 amino acids. Full variable domain (remainder filled in from reference TRBV7-8 and TRBJ2-1): GAGVSQSPRYKVAKRGQDVALRCDPISGHVSLFWYQQALGQGPEFLTYFQNEAQLDKSGLPSDRFFAERPEGSVSTLKIQRTQQEDSAVYLCASSLGEANEQFFGPGTRLTVL.

The rearrangement links TRBV6-5 to TRBJ1-3; D is perhaps TRBD1 (5 bases). V shed 0 bases and J shed 4 bases, with 13 bases lying between them. The CDR3 totals 16 residues. The germline CDR1 and CDR2 sequences are MNHEY and SVGAGI. CDR3 coding DNA: TGTGCCAGCAGTTACTCGTCAGGGACTTGGGGAAACACCATATATTTT. Its translation: CASSYSSGTWGNTIYF.

The rearrangement joins TRBV4-2 to TRBJ1-3, with D possibly TRBD1 on 5 matching bases. The V gene lost 0 bases and the J gene lost 1 base, with 16 bases spanning the gap. Per germline, CDR1 LGHNA and CDR2 YNFKEQ. CDR3 length equals 18 residues. CDR3 bases: TGTGCCAGCAGCCAAGATCCCCAGGGCCGCCATTCTGGAAACACCATATATTTT. Amino acids: CASSQDPQGRHSGNTIYF.

J is TRBJ1-5 and V is TRBV28; TRBD1 matches 10 bases. The ends lost 4 bases at V and 1 base at J; junction bases unmatched: 10. The CDR3 runs to 18 residues. From germline, CDR1 is MDHEN and CDR2 SYDVKM. The CDR3: CASSSSRDRGRSNQPQHF. CDR3 DNA: TGTGCCAGCAGTTCCTCGCGGGACAGGGGAAGAAGCAATCAGCCCCAGCATTTT. The full variable domain, in which reference TRBV28 and TRBJ1-5 provide the parts outside the CDR3, is DVKVTQSSRYLVKRTGEKVFLECVQDMDHENMFWYRQDPGLGLRLIYFSYDVKMKEKGDIPEGYSVSREKKERFSLILESASTNQTSMYLCASSSSRDRGRSNQPQHFGDGTRLSIL.

The V gene is TRBV28, the J gene TRBJ2-7; D is unclear. The CDR3 runs 11 residues. Trimming took off 3 bases at V and 6 bases at J, with 6 bases between the two ends. Germline CDR1 reads MDHEN; CDR2 reads SYDVKM. The CDR3: CASSFYGEQYF. CDR3 bases: TGTGCCAGCAGTTTTTACGGCGAGCAGTACTTC.

This sequence joins TRBV7-3 and TRBJ1-6; no reliable D call. V lost 3 bases, J lost 0 bases, and 27 bases lay in between. Germline V gene lookup returns CDR1 SGHTA and CDR2 FQGTGA. The CDR3 has 22 residues. The CDR3 spells CASSFDGARALPDSSYNSPLHF. Written as DNA, the CDR3 is TGTGCCAGCAGCTTCGATGGTGCGAGAGCACTGCCTGATAGCTCCTATAATTCACCCCTCCACTTT.

The chain links TRBV10-3 to TRBJ2-5, with D possibly matching TRBD2 (6 bases). This CDR3 spans 11 amino acids. The germline V gene encodes CDR1 ENHRY and CDR2 SYGVKD. Trimming stripped 9 bases from V and 5 bases from J, with 10 bases between. The CDR3 loop reads CAMGGGETQYF. CDR3 coding DNA: TGTGCCATGGGGGGTGGGGAGACCCAGTACTTC.

Regarding this clone: This sample includes further DNA sequences coding for the same CDR3. The chain uses TRBV28 and TRBJ1-1; D not resolved. There are 14 residues in the CDR3. Trimming took off 5 bases at V and 1 base at J, with 11 bases between the two ends. CDR1 MDHEN and CDR2 SYDVKM come from the germline V gene. CDR3 DNA sequence: TGTGCCAGCAGTCTAAGAGGAGGGAACACTGAAGCTTTCTTT. Residues: CASSLRGGNTEAFF.

The rearrangement links TRBV9 to TRBJ1-1; 7 bases map to TRBD1. The CDR3 runs 13 residues. The J segment lost 4 bases and the V segment lost 5 bases, leaving 5 bases of the junction unmatched. Germline V gene lookup returns CDR1 SGDLS and CDR2 YYNGEE. CDR3: CASSSQGGTEAFF. The CDR3 nucleotides are TGTGCCAGCAGTAGCCAGGGGGGCACTGAAGCTTTCTTT.

The chain couples TRBV7-8 to TRBJ2-7; TRBD1 might be the D (5 bases). V shed 5 bases and J shed 3 bases, with 20 bases lying between them. This CDR3 has 16 residues. CDR1 and CDR2 from the germline V gene are SGHVS and FQNEAQ. The CDR3 region is CASSSWGYQRGYEQYF. The CDR3 DNA sequence: TGTGCCAGCAGCAGTTGGGGCTACCAGCGTGGCTACGAGCAGTACTTC.

The chain combines TRBV29-1 with TRBJ2-7, with D tentatively TRBD2 (7 bases). Trimming removed 8 bases at V and 5 bases at J, with 13 bases between. The CDR3 consists of 11 residues. Germline CDR1 SQVTM, CDR2 ANQGSEA. The CDR3 DNA sequence: TGCAGCACCGGGGGGCAGAACGAGCAGTACTTC. This encodes CSTGGQNEQYF.

CDR3 protein: CASSTRERFSEQYF. DNA of the CDR3: TGTGCCAGCAGCACCCGGGAAAGGTTTTCCGAGCAGTACTTC. J is TRBJ2-7 and V is TRBV9; D might be TRBD2 (5 bases). Trimming stripped 4 bases from V and 6 bases from J, with 17 bases between. The germline V gene has CDR1 SGDLS and CDR2 YYNGEE. CDR3 length: 14 residues.

The gene calls are TRBV4-1 and TRBJ2-7; D might be TRBD1 (6 bases). Germline CDR1 MGHRA, CDR2 YSYEKL. The V end lost 1 base, the J end lost 6 bases, and 10 bases lay between the germline ends. The CDR3 is 13 amino acids. This CDR3 reads CASSQGLGAEQYF. DNA of the CDR3: TGCGCCAGCAGCCAAGGGTTGGGGGCCGAGCAGTACTTC.

The CDR3, as DNA: TGTGCCAGCAGTCGGACAGGGATGGAAGAGACCCAGTACTTC. Translating it yields CASSRTGMEETQYF. The rearrangement uses TRBV6-6 and TRBJ2-5, with 8 bases matching TRBD1. The germline gives CDR1 MNHNY, CDR2 SVGAGI (reference sequence). J was trimmed by 3 bases and V by 5 bases; bases with no gene match: 5. The CDR3 has 14 residues.

DNA for the CDR3: TGTGCCAGCAGCCGTACGGGACAGGGGTCCTACGAGCAGTACTTC. Protein: CASSRTGQGSYEQYF. The chain carries TRBV7-2 and TRBJ2-7; 10 bases agree with TRBD1. CDR1 and CDR2 (germline): SGHTA, FQGNSA. There are 15 residues in the CDR3. With V trimmed by 5 bases and J by 1 base, 5 bases remained unmatched.

The chain links TRBV5-1 to TRBJ2-2; D is perhaps TRBD2 (5 bases). V was cut by 8 bases and J by 0 bases, with 11 bases left in between. This CDR3 has 14 amino acids. In germline, CDR1 is SGHRS, CDR2 YFSETQ. The CDR3 bases are TGCGCCAGGGGAGACACCTCGAACACCGGGGAGCTGTTTTTT. Its protein is CARGDTSNTGELFF. Together with reference TRBV5-1 and TRBJ2-2, the CDR3 gives the full variable domain: KAGVTQTPRYLIKTRGQQVTLSCSPISGHRSVSWYQQTPGQGLQFLFEYFSETQRNKGNFPGRFSGRQFSNSRSEMNVSTLELGDSALYLCARGDTSNTGELFFGEGSRLTVL.

The rearrangement joins TRBV28 to TRBJ1-1; D not resolved. V was clipped by 5 bases and J by 4 bases, with 23 bases between them. The length of the CDR3 is 17 residues. Germline V lookup: CDR1 MDHEN, CDR2 SYDVKM. The CDR3 here is CASSPLGRAAVVTEAFF. The CDR3 DNA reads TGTGCCAGCAGTCCACTCGGGAGGGCTGCAGTTGTCACTGAAGCTTTCTTT.

This chain links TRBV13 with TRBJ2-3; 11 bases are shared with TRBD2. V lost 3 bases, J lost 2 bases, and 4 bases stayed unmatched. The CDR3 spans 16 residues. Germline loops: CDR1 PRHDT, CDR2 FYEKMQ (reference sequence). For the CDR3, the DNA is TGTGCCAGCAGCTTGCTAGCGGGGGGTCCCACAGATACGCAGTATTTT. Translated, it gives CASSLLAGGPTDTQYF.